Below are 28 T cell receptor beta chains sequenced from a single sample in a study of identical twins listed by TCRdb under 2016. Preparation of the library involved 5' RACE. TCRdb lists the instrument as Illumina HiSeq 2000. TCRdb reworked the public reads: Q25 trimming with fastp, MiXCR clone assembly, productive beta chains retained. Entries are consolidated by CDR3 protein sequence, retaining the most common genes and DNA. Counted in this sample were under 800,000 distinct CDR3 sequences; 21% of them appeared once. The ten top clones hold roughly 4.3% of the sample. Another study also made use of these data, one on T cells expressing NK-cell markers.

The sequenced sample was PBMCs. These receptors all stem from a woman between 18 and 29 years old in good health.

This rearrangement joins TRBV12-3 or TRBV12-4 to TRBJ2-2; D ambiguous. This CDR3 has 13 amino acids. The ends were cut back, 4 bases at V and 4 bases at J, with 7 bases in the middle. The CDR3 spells CASSSEGTGELFF. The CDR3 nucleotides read TGTGCCAGCAGTTCCGAAGGCACCGGGGAGCTGTTTTTT.

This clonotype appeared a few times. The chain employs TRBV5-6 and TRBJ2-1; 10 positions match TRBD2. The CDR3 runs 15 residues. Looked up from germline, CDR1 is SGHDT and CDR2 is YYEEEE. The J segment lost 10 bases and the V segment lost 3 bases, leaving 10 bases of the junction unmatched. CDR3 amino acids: CASSSSGGDVREQFF. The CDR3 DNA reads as TGTGCCAGCAGCTCCAGCGGGGGGGACGTAAGGGAGCAGTTCTTC.

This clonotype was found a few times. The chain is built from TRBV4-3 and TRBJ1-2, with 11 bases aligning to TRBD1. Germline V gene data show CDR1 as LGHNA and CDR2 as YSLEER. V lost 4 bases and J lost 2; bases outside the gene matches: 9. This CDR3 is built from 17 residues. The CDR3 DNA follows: TGCGCCAGCAGCCTTGGACAGGGGGCAAACCGAAACTATGGCTACACCTTC. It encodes CASSLGQGANRNYGYTF.

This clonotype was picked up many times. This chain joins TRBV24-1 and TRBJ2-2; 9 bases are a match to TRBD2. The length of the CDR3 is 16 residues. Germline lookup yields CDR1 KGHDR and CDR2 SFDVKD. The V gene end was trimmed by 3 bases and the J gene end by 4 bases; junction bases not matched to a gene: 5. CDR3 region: CATSDGLAGTTGELFF. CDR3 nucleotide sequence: TGTGCCACCAGTGATGGCCTAGCGGGAACCACCGGGGAGCTGTTTTTT.

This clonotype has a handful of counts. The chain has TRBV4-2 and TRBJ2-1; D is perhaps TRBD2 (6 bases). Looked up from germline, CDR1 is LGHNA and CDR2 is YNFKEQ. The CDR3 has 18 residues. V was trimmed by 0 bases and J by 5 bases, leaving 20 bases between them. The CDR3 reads CASSQDLSAQRGNNEQFF. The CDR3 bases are TGTGCCAGCAGCCAAGACCTTTCGGCCCAGCGCGGGAACAATGAGCAGTTCTTC.

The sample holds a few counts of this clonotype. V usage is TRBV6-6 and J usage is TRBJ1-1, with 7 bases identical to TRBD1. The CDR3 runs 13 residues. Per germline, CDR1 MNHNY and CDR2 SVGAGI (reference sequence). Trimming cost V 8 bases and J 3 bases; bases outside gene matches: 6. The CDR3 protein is CASSGQFHTEAFF. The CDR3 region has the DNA TGTGCCAGCTCGGGACAGTTTCACACTGAAGCTTTCTTT.

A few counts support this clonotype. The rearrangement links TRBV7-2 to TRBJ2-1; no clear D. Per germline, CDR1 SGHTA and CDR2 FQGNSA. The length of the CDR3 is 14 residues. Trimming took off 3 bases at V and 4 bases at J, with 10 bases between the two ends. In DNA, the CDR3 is TGTGCCAGCAGCTTCATCGGGTTTTACAATGAGCAGTTCTTC. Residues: CASSFIGFYNEQFF.

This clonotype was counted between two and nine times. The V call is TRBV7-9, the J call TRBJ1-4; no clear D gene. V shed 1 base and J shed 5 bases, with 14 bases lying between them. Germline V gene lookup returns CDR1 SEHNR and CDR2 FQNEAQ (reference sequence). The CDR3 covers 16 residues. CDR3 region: CASSLDRTTKNEKLFF. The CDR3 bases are TGTGCCAGCAGCTTAGATCGCACGACGAAAAATGAAAAACTGTTTTTT.

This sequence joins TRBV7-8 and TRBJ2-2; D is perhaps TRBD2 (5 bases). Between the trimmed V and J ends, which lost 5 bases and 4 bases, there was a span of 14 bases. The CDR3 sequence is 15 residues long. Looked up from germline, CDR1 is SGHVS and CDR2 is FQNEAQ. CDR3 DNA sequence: TGTGCCAGCAGCCTCGCCCATACTAGCACCGGGGAGCTGTTTTTT. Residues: CASSLAHTSTGELFF.

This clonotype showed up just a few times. The CDR3, as DNA: TGCAGTGCGCCGGACCCCAACAGGGGGACAGATACGCAGTATTTT. Its protein product is CSAPDPNRGTDTQYF. V is TRBV20-1 and J is TRBJ2-3; 8 positions match TRBD1. V trimming: 6 bases; J trimming: 3 bases; junction bases outside the gene matches: 11. The CDR3 spans 15 residues. Germline V gene sequence: CDR1 DFQATT, CDR2 SNEGSKA (reference sequence).

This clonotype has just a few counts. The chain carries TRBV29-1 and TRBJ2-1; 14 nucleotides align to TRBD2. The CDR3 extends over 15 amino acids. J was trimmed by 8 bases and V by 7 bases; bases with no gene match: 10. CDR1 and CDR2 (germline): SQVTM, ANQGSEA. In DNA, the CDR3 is TGCAGCGCCCATGGGACTAGCGGGAGTGTCGATGAGCAGTTCTTC. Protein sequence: CSAHGTSGSVDEQFF.

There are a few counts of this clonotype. CDR3 in amino acids: CASNSLGTSGVLREQYF. The CDR3 nucleotides read TGTGCCAGCAATTCCCTCGGGACTAGCGGCGTTCTGAGGGAGCAGTACTTC. The chain links TRBV27 to TRBJ2-7; 11 bases line up with TRBD2. Germline CDR1 MNHEY, CDR2 SMNVEV (reference sequence). The J segment lost 7 bases and the V segment lost 7 bases, leaving 18 bases of the junction unmatched. This CDR3 is 17 amino acids long.

The CDR3 loop reads CSARVRGAGLLYEQYF. CDR3 nucleotides: TGCAGTGCTAGAGTGCGGGGAGCGGGACTCCTCTACGAGCAGTACTTC. The rearrangement joins TRBV20-1 to TRBJ2-7, with 7 bases that match TRBD2. Germline values: CDR1 DFQATT, CDR2 SNEGSKA (reference sequence). The CDR3 is 16 amino acids. Trimming at V came to 1 base and at J to 3 bases, leaving 12 bases not matched to a gene.

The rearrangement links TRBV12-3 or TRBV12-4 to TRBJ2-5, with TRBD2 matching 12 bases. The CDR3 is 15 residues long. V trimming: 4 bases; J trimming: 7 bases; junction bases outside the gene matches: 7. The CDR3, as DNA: TGTGCCAGCAGTTCTCGACTAGCGGGAGATGGGACCCAGTACTTC. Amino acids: CASSSRLAGDGTQYF.

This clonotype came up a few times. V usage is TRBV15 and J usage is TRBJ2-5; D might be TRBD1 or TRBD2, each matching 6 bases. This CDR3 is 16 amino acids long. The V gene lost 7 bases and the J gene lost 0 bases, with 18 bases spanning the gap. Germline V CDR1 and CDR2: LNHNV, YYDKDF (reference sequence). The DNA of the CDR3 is TGTGCCACCACCAAGGGGGAGGTTCGGTACCAAGAGACCCAGTACTTC. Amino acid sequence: CATTKGEVRYQETQYF.

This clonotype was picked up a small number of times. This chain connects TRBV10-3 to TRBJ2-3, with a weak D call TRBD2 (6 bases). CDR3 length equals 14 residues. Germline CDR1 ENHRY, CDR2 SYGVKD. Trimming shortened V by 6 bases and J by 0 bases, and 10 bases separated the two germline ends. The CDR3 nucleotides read TGTGCCATCAGAGCCGGGACTAGCACAGATACGCAGTATTTT. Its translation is CAIRAGTSTDTQYF.

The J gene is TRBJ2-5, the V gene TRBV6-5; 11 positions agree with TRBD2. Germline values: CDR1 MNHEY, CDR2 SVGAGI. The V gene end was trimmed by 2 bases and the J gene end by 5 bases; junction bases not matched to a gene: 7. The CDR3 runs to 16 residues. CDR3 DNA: TGTGCCAGCAGTTACGAGTTCTTAGCGGGAGGGGAGACCCAGTACTTC. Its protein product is CASSYEFLAGGETQYF.

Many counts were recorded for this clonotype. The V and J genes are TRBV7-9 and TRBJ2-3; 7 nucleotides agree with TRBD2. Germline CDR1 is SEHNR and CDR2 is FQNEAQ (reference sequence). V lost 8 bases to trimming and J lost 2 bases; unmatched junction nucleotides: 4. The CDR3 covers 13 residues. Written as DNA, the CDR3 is TGTGCCAGCGAACTAGCGCACACAGATACGCAGTATTTT. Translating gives CASELAHTDTQYF.

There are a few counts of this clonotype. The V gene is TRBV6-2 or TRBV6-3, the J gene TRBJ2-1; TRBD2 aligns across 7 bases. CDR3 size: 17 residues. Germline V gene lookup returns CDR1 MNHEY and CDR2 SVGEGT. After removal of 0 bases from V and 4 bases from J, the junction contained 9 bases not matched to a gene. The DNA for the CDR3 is TGTGCCAGCAGTTACTCCCCCCCTAGCGGCATATACAATGAGCAGTTCTTC. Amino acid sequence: CASSYSPPSGIYNEQFF.

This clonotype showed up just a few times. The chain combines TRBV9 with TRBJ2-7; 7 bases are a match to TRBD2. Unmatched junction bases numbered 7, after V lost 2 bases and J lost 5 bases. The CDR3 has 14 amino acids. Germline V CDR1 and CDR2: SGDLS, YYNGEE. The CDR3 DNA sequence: TGTGCCAGCAGCGTCCGAATGGGGGGGGACGAGCAGTACTTC. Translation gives CASSVRMGGDEQYF.

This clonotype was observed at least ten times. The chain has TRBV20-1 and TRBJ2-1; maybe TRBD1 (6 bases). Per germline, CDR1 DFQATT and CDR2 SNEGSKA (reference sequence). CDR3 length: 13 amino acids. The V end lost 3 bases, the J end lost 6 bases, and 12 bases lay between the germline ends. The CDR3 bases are TGCAGTGCTAGGTACAGGGCTCTCAATGAGCAGTTCTTC. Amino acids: CSARYRALNEQFF.

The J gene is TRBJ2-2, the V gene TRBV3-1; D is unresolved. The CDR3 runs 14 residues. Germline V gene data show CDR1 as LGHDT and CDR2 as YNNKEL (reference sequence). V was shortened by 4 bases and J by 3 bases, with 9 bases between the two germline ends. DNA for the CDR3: TGTGCCAGCAGCCGCTCCGGATACACCGGGGAGCTGTTTTTT. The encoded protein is CASSRSGYTGELFF.

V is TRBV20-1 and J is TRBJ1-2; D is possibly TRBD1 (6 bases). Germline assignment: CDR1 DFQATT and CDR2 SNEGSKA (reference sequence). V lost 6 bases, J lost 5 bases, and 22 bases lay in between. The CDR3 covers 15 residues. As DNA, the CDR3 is TGCAGTGCCCCCGACAGGAAACGGGTCCCATATGGCTACACCTTC. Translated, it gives CSAPDRKRVPYGYTF.

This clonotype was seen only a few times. As DNA, the CDR3 is TGTGCCAGCAGCCGTGCAGGGAAACAAGAGACCCAGTACTTC. Encoded protein: CASSRAGKQETQYF. The chain is built from TRBV7-3 and TRBJ2-5, with a weak D call TRBD1 (5 bases). V dropped 5 bases and J dropped 2 bases, with 12 bases sitting between them. CDR3 length: 14 amino acids. The germline CDR1 and CDR2 sequences are SGHTA and FQGTGA.

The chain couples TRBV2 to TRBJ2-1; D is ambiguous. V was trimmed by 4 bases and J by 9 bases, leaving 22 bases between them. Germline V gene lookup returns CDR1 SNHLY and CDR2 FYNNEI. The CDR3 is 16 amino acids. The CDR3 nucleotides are TGTGCCAGCAGTGGGATGGCGACCCGCCTCCGCATTGAGCAGTTCTTC. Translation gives CASSGMATRLRIEQFF.

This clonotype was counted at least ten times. The CDR3 loop is CASSLEGLAGNTDTQYF. In nucleotides, the CDR3 is TGCGCCAGCAGCTTGGAAGGACTAGCGGGAAACACAGATACGCAGTATTTT. The chain has TRBV5-1 and TRBJ2-3, with TRBD2 matching over 12 bases. The germline gives CDR1 SGHRS, CDR2 YFSETQ. This CDR3 is built from 17 residues. J was trimmed by 2 bases and V by 0 bases; bases with no gene match: 4.

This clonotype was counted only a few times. As DNA, the CDR3 is TGTGCCACCAGTGATCCTTTACAAGAGACCCAGTACTTC. Translation gives CATSDPLQETQYF. The rearrangement joins TRBV24-1 to TRBJ2-5, with D unresolved. CDR1 KGHDR and CDR2 SFDVKD come from the germline V gene. V lost 3 bases and J 2 bases, leaving 6 bases between the germline ends. The CDR3 runs to 13 residues.

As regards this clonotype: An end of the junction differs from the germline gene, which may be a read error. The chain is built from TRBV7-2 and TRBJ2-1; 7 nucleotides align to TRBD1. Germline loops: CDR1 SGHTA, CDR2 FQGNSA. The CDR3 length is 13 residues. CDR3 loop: CASRLGGTDEQFF. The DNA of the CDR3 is TGTGCCAGCAGGTTAGGTGGGACAGATGAGCAGTTCTTC.